A selection of T cell receptor beta chains follows, all from one sample in a study of cytomegalovirus exposure and HLA in healthy donors. The method was immunoSEQ multiplex PCR; TCRdb's version includes in-frame clones alone and lacks a portion of them. The table records about 180,000 clones, roughly 87% of them present only once. The sequenced material came from PBMCs. Source of these receptors: a man aged 35 to 55 in good health and CMV-seronegative. The CDR3 runs from the conserved cysteine through the conserved F or W. D genes are given only for firm matches. Clone size is given for some rows only: seen once, a few or many times, or a class if the clone is expanded.

clone_size j_call v_call d_call cdr3_aa cdr3_nt
. TRBJ2-3 TRBV5-1 TRBD2 CASSIGTSGGTDTQYF TGCGCCAGCAGCATCGGGACTAGCGGGGGCACAGATACGCAGTATTTT
. TRBJ2-1 TRBV7-3 TRBD2 CASSLRASGRYNEQFF TGTGCCAGCAGCTTAAGGGCTAGCGGGAGGTACAATGAGCAGTTCTTC
. TRBJ1-5 TRBV30 TRBD1 CAWSLQGGYQPQHF TGTGCCTGGAGTCTACAGGGGGGCTATCAGCCCCAGCATTTT
. TRBJ1-5 TRBV28 . CASSLDQGRGQPQHF TGTGCCAGCAGCCTTGATCAGGGCAGGGGTCAGCCCCAGCATTTT
. TRBJ2-5 TRBV29-1 TRBD2 CSVVNVGLGRRETQYF TGCAGCGTCGTGAACGTCGGACTAGGACGCCGGGAGACCCAGTACTTC
. TRBJ2-2 TRBV11-3 TRBD2 CASSPLAGGGTGELFF TGTGCCAGCAGCCCGCTAGCGGGGGGAGGTACCGGGGAGCTGTTTTTT
. TRBJ2-2 TRBV7-3 . CASSLTVRGTGELFF TGTGCCAGCAGCTTAACGGTCAGGGGCACCGGGGAGCTGTTTTTT
. TRBJ1-6 TRBV4-1 TRBD1 CASSRSGQENSPLHF TGCGCCAGCAGCCGGTCGGGACAGGAGAATTCACCCCTCCACTTT
. TRBJ2-1 TRBV28 . CASSFFNEQFF TGTGCCAGCAGTTTCTTCAATGAGCAGTTCTTC
once TRBJ1-2 TRBV28 TRBD1 CASSSGTGGRSYGYTF TGTGCCAGCAGTTCAGGGACAGGGGGCAGGAGCTATGGCTACACCTTC
. TRBJ1-4 TRBV7-2 . CASSLEGAGGEKLFF TGTGCCAGCAGCTTAGAGGGTGCAGGAGGAGAAAAACTGTTTTTT
. TRBJ2-7 TRBV30 TRBD2 CASFAGTSGRGEQYF TGTGCCTCATTTGCCGGGACTAGCGGGAGAGGTGAGCAGTACTTC
once TRBJ1-3 TRBV6-5 TRBD1 CASSYRRTGGNTIYF TGTGCCAGCAGTTACCGTCGGACAGGGGGAAACACCATATATTTT
few TRBJ2-2 TRBV6-1 . CASSDLDRYTGELFF TGTGCCAGCAGTGATTTGGACAGATACACCGGGGAGCTGTTTTTT
few TRBJ2-3 TRBV5-1 TRBD2 CASSSTSGGTDTQYF TGCGCCAGCAGCTCCACTAGCGGGGGGACAGATACGCAGTATTTT
. TRBJ2-7 TRBV10-3 . CAISEVGQQYF TGTGCCATCAGTGAGGTGGGGCAGCAGTACTTC
. TRBJ1-2 TRBV7-2 . CASSLPTTNYGYTF TGTGCCAGCAGCTTACCCACAACTAACTATGGCTACACCTTC